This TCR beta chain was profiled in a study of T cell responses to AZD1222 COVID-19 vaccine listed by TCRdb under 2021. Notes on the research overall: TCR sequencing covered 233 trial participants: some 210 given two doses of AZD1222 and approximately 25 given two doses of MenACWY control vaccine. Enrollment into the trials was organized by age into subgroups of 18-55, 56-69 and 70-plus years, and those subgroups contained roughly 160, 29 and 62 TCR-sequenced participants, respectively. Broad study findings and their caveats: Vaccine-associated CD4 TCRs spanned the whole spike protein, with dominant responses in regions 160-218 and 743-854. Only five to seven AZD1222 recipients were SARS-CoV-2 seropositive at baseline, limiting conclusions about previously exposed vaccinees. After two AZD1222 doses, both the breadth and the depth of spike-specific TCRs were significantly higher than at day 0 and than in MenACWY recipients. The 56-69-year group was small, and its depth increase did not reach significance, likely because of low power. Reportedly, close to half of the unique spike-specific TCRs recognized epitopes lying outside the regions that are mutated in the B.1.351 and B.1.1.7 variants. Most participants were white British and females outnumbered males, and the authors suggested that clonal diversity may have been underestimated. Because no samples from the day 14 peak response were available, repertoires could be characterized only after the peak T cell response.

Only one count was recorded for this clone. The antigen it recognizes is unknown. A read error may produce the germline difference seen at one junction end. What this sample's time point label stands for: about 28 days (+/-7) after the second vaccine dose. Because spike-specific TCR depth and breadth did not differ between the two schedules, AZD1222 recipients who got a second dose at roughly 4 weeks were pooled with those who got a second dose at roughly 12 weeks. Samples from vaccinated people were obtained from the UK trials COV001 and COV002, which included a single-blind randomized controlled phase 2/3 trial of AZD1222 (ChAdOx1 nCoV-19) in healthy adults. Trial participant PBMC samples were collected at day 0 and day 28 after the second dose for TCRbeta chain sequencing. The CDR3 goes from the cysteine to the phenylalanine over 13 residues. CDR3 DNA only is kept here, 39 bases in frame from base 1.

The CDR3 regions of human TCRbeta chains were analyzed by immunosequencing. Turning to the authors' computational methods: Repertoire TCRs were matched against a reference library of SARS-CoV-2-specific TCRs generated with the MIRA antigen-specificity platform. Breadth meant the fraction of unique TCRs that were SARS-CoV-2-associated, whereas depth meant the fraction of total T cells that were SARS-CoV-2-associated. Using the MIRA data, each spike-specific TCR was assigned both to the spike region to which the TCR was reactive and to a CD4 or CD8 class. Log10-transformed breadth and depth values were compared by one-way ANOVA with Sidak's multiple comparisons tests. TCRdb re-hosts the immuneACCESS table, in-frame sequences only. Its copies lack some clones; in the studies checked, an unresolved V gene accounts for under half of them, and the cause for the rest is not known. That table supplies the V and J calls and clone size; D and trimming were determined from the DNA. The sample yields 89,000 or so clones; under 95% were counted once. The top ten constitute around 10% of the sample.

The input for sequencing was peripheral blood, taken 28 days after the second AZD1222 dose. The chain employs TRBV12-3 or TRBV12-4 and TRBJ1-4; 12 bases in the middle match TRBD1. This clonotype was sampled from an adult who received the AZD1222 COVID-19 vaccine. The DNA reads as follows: TGTGCCAGCAGTTTAAGGGGGGACAGGGGGCCTCTTTTT. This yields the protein CASSLRGDRGPLF.